A selection of T cell receptor beta chains follows, all from one sample in a study of cytomegalovirus exposure and HLA in healthy donors. Using immunoSEQ multiplex PCR, the repertoire was profiled, and TCRdb retains in-frame clones only, with some absent. This sample has about 140,000 clones, with approximately 87% found just once. Specimen: PBMCs. The receptors were sampled from a man aged 18 to 29 in good health and CMV-seronegative. Both conserved end residues are part of each CDR3. A D gene is named only where the DNA matches it firmly. Expanded clones get a size class; other rows say once, few or many, or leave the size out.

>TRBJ1-2|TRBV6-1|NA|once
CASSPRDNLYGYTF
TGTGCCAGCAGTCCTAGGGACAACCTCTATGGCTACACCTTC
>TRBJ2-1|TRBV7-7|TRBD2|NA
CASSSLLAGPGEQFF
TGTGCCAGCAGCTCTCTCTTAGCGGGACCAGGGGAGCAGTTCTTC
>TRBJ2-3|TRBV30|TRBD2|NA
CAWTRGLADSTDTQYF
TGTGCCTGGACCAGGGGACTAGCGGATAGCACAGATACGCAGTATTTT
>TRBJ1-1|TRBV11-2|TRBD1|NA
CASSFRQGAEAFF
TGTGCCAGCAGCTTTCGACAGGGTGCTGAAGCTTTCTTT
>TRBJ2-3|TRBV2|TRBD1|NA
CASSPRTGEDTQYF
TGTGCCAGCTCCCCGAGGACAGGGGAAGATACGCAGTATTTT
>TRBJ2-3|TRBV29-1|NA|NA
CSVEEVHSTDTQYF
TGCAGCGTTGAAGAAGTACACAGCACAGATACGCAGTATTTT
>TRBJ2-7|TRBV11-2|TRBD1|NA
CASSRDRGRPEQYF
TGTGCCAGCAGCCGTGACAGGGGGCGCCCCGAGCAGTACTTC
>TRBJ2-3|TRBV7-2|NA|few
CASSLDYLNTDTQYF
TGTGCCAGCAGCTTAGACTACCTAAACACAGATACGCAGTATTTT
>TRBJ2-7|TRBV6-5|TRBD2|NA
CASRPEAGAFYEQYF
TGTGCCAGCCGCCCAGAAGCGGGAGCTTTCTACGAGCAGTACTTC
>TRBJ1-5|TRBV27|NA|NA
CASSLSYSGINQPQHF
TGTGCCAGCAGTTTATCATACAGTGGTATCAATCAGCCCCAGCATTTT
>TRBJ2-1|TRBV6-5|TRBD2|NA
CASSPGLAGKEFF
TGTGCCAGCAGTCCAGGACTAGCGGGGAAGGAGTTCTTC
>TRBJ2-7|TRBV6-6|NA|NA
CASSALAGTYEQYF
TGTGCCAGCAGTGCACTAGCAGGTACCTACGAGCAGTACTTC
>TRBJ2-1|TRBV5-1|TRBD2|NA
CASSLGFRLVREVSSYNEQFF
TGCGCCAGCAGCTTGGGGTTTAGGTTAGTTCGGGAGGTGAGCTCCTACAATGAGCAGTTCTTC
>TRBJ1-3|TRBV7-9|NA|NA
CASSSTGTVGNTIYF
TGTGCCAGCAGCTCGACCGGGACTGTCGGAAACACCATATATTTT
>TRBJ2-7|TRBV30|TRBD1|NA
CAWSLRDRGTYEQYF
TGTGCCTGGAGTCTCCGGGACAGGGGGACCTACGAGCAGTACTTC
>TRBJ2-1|TRBV7-6|TRBD1|NA
CASSLVPGQGNEQFF
TGTGCCAGCAGCTTAGTCCCCGGACAGGGTAATGAGCAGTTCTTC